Reported below is one T cell receptor (beta chain). Antigen unknown. Trimming took off 7 bases at V and 0 bases at J, with 10 bases between the two ends. The CDR3 length is 13 residues. Germline CDR1 SGHDT, CDR2 YYEEEE. Use of 60 Vbeta and 13 Jbeta primers characterized the PCR. Clones were sequenced by immunoSEQ multiplex PCR, and TCRdb holds only the in-frame ones, with some missing. This table has around 90,000 clones, approximately 81% appearing once. This entry is derived from a study of cytomegalovirus exposure and HLA in healthy donors. Regarding the study as a whole: The study designated 164 TCR beta chains cytomegalovirus-associated. Later analysis revealed greater clonal expansion in HLA-associated TCR beta chains than in equally common others.

This clonotype was sampled from a male donor in good health and CMV-seropositive. The sequencing input was PBMCs. The chain combines TRBV5-6 with TRBJ1-1; TRBD1 might be the D (6 bases). The CDR3 here is CASGGAMNTEAFF. Written as DNA, the CDR3 is TGTGCCAGCGGGGGCGCCATGAACACTGAAGCTTTCTTT.